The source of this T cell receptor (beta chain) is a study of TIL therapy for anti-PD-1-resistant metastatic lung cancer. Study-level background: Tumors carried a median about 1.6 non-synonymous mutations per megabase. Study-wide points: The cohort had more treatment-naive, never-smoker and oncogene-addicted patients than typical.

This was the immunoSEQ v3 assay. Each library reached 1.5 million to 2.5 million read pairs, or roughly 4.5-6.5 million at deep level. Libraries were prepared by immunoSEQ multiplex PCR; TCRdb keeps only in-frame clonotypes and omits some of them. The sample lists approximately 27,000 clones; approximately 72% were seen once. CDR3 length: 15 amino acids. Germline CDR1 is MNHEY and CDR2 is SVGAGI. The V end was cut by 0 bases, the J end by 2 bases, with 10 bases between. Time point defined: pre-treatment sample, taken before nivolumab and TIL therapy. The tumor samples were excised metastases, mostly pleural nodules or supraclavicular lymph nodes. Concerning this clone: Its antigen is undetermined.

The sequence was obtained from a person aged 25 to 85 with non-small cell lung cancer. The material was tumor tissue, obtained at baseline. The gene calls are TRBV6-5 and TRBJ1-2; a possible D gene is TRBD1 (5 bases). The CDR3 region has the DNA TGTGCCAGCAGTTACTCGCGATGGGGGAACTATGGCTACACCTTC. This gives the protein CASSYSRWGNYGYTF.